These 22 T cell receptor beta chains share one sample of origin, sequenced in a study of shared clonotypes between healthy human individuals. The table came from immunoSEQ multiplex PCR; TCRdb's copy has only in-frame clones and leaves some out. The sample yields over a million clones, roughly 95% seen once. The sequenced sample was naive CD4+ T cells sorted from blood. Subset here: CD45RA+ positively selected. These receptors came from a man aged 30-40 years in good health.

The V call is TRBV28, the J call TRBJ2-3; 7 bases are a match to TRBD1. The CDR3 spans 14 residues. Germline assignment: CDR1 MDHEN and CDR2 SYDVKM. V was clipped by 6 bases and J by 5 bases; unmatched bases: 8. The CDR3 DNA sequence: TGTGCCAGCAGATCCGGGACAGCCCGAGATACGCAGTATTTT. Its translation is CASRSGTARDTQYF.

The rearrangement joins TRBV28 to TRBJ1-1, with no clear D. This CDR3 is built from 14 residues. Trimming removed 6 bases at V and 1 base at J, with 12 bases between. The germline CDR1 and CDR2 sequences are MDHEN and SYDVKM. The CDR3 sequence: CASSSSDTNTEAFF. DNA for the CDR3: TGTGCCAGCAGCTCATCCGACACGAACACTGAAGCTTTCTTT.

In this sample, this clone turned up once. The gene calls are TRBV4-2 and TRBJ1-2; perhaps TRBD1 as D (5 bases). V lost 4 bases to trimming and J lost 4 bases, with 10 bases between them. The CDR3 runs 13 residues. The V gene's germline CDR1 is LGHNA and CDR2 YNFKEQ. The CDR3 reads CASSRQSSYGYTF. CDR3 sequence (DNA): TGTGCCAGCAGCCGACAGTCTTCCTATGGCTACACCTTC.

Details on this clone: Compared with germline, one end of the junction differs, possibly owing to a read error. V and J are TRBV7-9 and TRBJ1-1; TRBD1 might be the D (5 bases). Germline V gene lookup returns CDR1 SEHNR and CDR2 FQNEAQ (reference sequence). This CDR3 comprises 12 residues. The CDR3 protein is CASTLQDSEAFF. The CDR3 DNA follows: TGTGCCAGCACCTTACAGGATTCTGAAGCTTTCTTT. Full variable domain (rest looked up from reference TRBV7-9 and TRBJ1-1): DTGVSQNPRHKITKRGQNVTFRCDPISEHNRLYWYRQTLGQGPEFLTYFQNEAQLEKSRLLSDRFSAERPKGSFSTLEIQRTEQGDSAMYLCASTLQDSEAFFGQGTRLTVV.

The chain links TRBV5-6 to TRBJ1-5; D ambiguous. Trimming took off 4 bases at V and 5 bases at J, with 7 bases between the two ends. Germline CDR1 is SGHDT and CDR2 is YYEEEE. This CDR3 has 12 amino acids. The CDR3 region has the DNA TGTGCCAGCAGCAGGGCGGATCAGCCCCAGCATTTT. It specifies CASSRADQPQHF.

This chain uses TRBV4-3 with TRBJ1-3; D is uncertain. The CDR3 extends over 17 amino acids. V gave up 1 base and J gave up 0 bases, with 13 bases separating them. The V gene's germline CDR1 is LGHNA and CDR2 YSLEER. Here the CDR3 DNA reads TGCGCCAGCAGCCAAGGGAGGGATCTACACTCTGGAAACACCATATATTTT. It encodes CASSQGRDLHSGNTIYF.

The V and J genes are TRBV28 and TRBJ1-5; D is possibly TRBD1 (5 bases). Deletions cut 7 bases from V and 3 bases from J, with 25 bases between. Germline lookup yields CDR1 MDHEN and CDR2 SYDVKM. The CDR3 extends over 18 amino acids. The DNA for the CDR3 is TGTGCCAGCACCGGAGGGTGGGGCCAGGAGTATATCAATCAGCCCCAGCATTTT. This gives the protein CASTGGWGQEYINQPQHF.

The chain employs TRBV2 and TRBJ1-5; D is uncertain. Germline V gene lookup returns CDR1 SNHLY and CDR2 FYNNEI. The CDR3 spans 18 residues. Between the trimmed V and J ends, which lost 6 bases and 5 bases, there was a span of 26 bases. The chain's CDR3 is CASRLTRRGEGTYQPQHF. In nucleotides, the CDR3 is TGTGCCAGCAGGCTCACCCGGCGCGGGGAGGGTACGTATCAGCCCCAGCATTTT. Together with reference TRBV2 and TRBJ1-5, the CDR3 gives the full variable domain: EPEVTQTPSHQVTQMGQEVILRCVPISNHLYFYWYRQILGQKVEFLVSFYNNEISEKSEIFDDQFSVERPDGSNFTLKIRSTKLEDSAMYFCASRLTRRGEGTYQPQHFGDGTRLSIL.

The chain is built from TRBV6-6 and TRBJ2-6; a possible D gene is TRBD1 (6 bases). The CDR3 runs 15 residues. The germline V and J ends were trimmed by 6 bases and 1 base, with 10 bases remaining between them. The germline CDR1 and CDR2 sequences are MNHNY and SVGAGI (reference sequence). The CDR3 DNA reads as TGTGCCAGCAGACGACAGGCGTCTGGGGCCAACGTCCTGACTTTC. This sequence encodes CASRRQASGANVLTF.

The chain couples TRBV28 to TRBJ2-7, with D unresolved. Germline V CDR1 and CDR2: MDHEN, SYDVKM. The CDR3 has 13 residues. Deletions cut 6 bases from V and 2 bases from J, with 11 bases between. CDR3 DNA: TGTGCCAGCAGGGCAGGAACGGCCTACGAGCAGTACTTC. It yields the protein CASRAGTAYEQYF.

Comments on this clone: Other nucleotide sequences from this sample produce the same CDR3. The chain uses TRBV6-5 and TRBJ2-1; D is perhaps TRBD2 (5 bases). This CDR3 spans 12 amino acids. V lost 8 bases and J 2 bases, leaving 7 bases between the germline ends. CDR1 MNHEY and CDR2 SVGAGI come from the germline V gene. The chain's CDR3 is CASSGTYNEQFF. As DNA, the CDR3 is TGTGCCAGCTCCGGGACCTACAATGAGCAGTTCTTC.

The chain has TRBV5-6 and TRBJ2-1; D is perhaps TRBD1 or TRBD2 (5 bases each). In germline, CDR1 is SGHDT, CDR2 YYEEEE. Trimming removed 1 base from V and 9 bases from J, with 14 bases in between. This CDR3 comprises 14 residues. CDR3 DNA sequence: TGTGCCAGCAGCTTGAGTATTGCCGGGACTGAGCAGTTCTTC. It is translated as CASSLSIAGTEQFF.

This chain uses TRBV16 with TRBJ1-5, with no clear D. Germline CDR1 and CDR2: KGHSY and FQNENV. This CDR3 spans 13 amino acids. V lost 7 bases and J lost 1, with 8 bases in between. CDR3 coding DNA: TGTGCCAGCAATAGGGTAAGCAATCAGCCCCAGCATTTT. It specifies CASNRVSNQPQHF.

J is TRBJ2-7 and V is TRBV7-6; D is perhaps TRBD2 (5 bases). With 5 bases removed from V and 1 base from J, the gap between germline ends came to 18 bases. Per the germline V gene, CDR1 is SGHVS and CDR2 is FNYEAQ. This CDR3 is 16 amino acids long. The CDR3 DNA follows: TGTGCCAGCAGCCCACTATCTAGCATGACATCCTACGAGCAGTACTTC. Protein product: CASSPLSSMTSYEQYF. The whole variable domain, remainder taken from reference TRBV7-6 and TRBJ2-7, is GAGVSQSPRYKVTKRGQDVALRCDPISGHVSLYWYRQALGQGPEFLTYFNYEAQQDKSGLPNDRFSAERPEGSISTLTIQRTEQRDSAMYRCASSPLSSMTSYEQYFGPGTRLTVT.

This clone was observed a single time. V and J are TRBV28 and TRBJ2-1, with 11 bases fitting TRBD1. The J segment lost 0 bases and the V segment lost 4 bases, leaving 11 bases of the junction unmatched. CDR1 is MDHEN, CDR2 SYDVKM, per germline. This CDR3 comprises 19 residues. Written as DNA, the CDR3 is TGTGCCAGCAGTTCGGGACAGGGGGTGCCCTCTGGCTCCTACAATGAGCAGTTCTTC. Translating it yields CASSSGQGVPSGSYNEQFF.

This chain uses TRBV4-3 with TRBJ2-2; 9 positions match TRBD1. This CDR3 region has 16 residues. Per the germline V gene, CDR1 is LGHNA and CDR2 is YSLEER. V lost 4 bases and J lost 1; bases outside the gene matches: 4. Written as DNA, the CDR3 is TGCGCCAGCAGCCCACAGGGGGCGCGGAACACCGGGGAGCTGTTTTTT. Protein sequence: CASSPQGARNTGELFF.

The chain links TRBV18 to TRBJ2-3, with TRBD2 matching over 12 bases. The CDR3 has 16 residues. The V and J ends lost 3 bases and 5 bases, in that order; junction bases with no gene match: 6. Germline V gene sequence: CDR1 KGHSH, CDR2 LQKENI. This CDR3 reads CASSPLAGGVKDTQYF. CDR3 in DNA: TGTGCCAGCTCACCCCTAGCGGGAGGGGTGAAAGATACGCAGTATTTT.

The chain recombines TRBV7-9 with TRBJ2-1; TRBD2 is a possible D gene (6 bases). From germline, CDR1 is SEHNR and CDR2 FQNEAQ (reference sequence). With 2 bases removed from V and 6 bases from J, the gap between germline ends came to 17 bases. The CDR3 contains 16 residues. CDR3 nucleotide sequence: TGTGCCAGCAGCTTATACGAGGGAAGCGGGCTCAATGAGCAGTTCTTC. Protein: CASSLYEGSGLNEQFF.

The chain employs TRBV6-6 and TRBJ1-4; D may be TRBD1 (6 bases). The germline V and J ends were trimmed by 7 bases and 5 bases, with 17 bases remaining between them. CDR3 size: 15 residues. Germline-derived CDR1 and CDR2 are MNHNY and SVGAGI (reference sequence). The CDR3 DNA follows: TGTGCCAGCACCTTTGTGGACAGATTGAATGAAAAACTGTTTTTT. This gives the protein CASTFVDRLNEKLFF.

Remarks on this clone: Different DNA sequences within this sample yield the same CDR3. The rearrangement uses TRBV9 and TRBJ2-2; D is uncertain. The CDR3 extends over 14 amino acids. CDR1 and CDR2 (germline): SGDLS, YYNGEE. The V end lost 0 bases, the J end lost 1 base, and 4 bases lay between the germline ends. The CDR3: CASSVGQNTGELFF. The DNA of the CDR3 is TGTGCCAGCAGCGTAGGTCAGAACACCGGGGAGCTGTTTTTT.

The chain recombines TRBV18 with TRBJ2-6, with D perhaps matching TRBD1 (6 bases). This CDR3 has 18 residues. Germline CDR1 reads KGHSH; CDR2 reads LQKENI. Trimming removed 4 bases at V and 0 bases at J, with 16 bases between. This CDR3 reads CASSLLRDKSSGANVLTF. CDR3 DNA sequence: TGTGCCAGCTCACTACTCCGGGACAAGAGCTCTGGGGCCAACGTCCTGACTTTC. The complete variable domain, with remaining parts taken from reference TRBV18 and TRBJ2-6, reads NAGVMQNPRHLVRRRGQEARLRCSPMKGHSHVYWYRQLPEEGLKFMVYLQKENIIDESGMPKERFSAEFPKEGPSILRIQQVVRGDSAAYFCASSLLRDKSSGANVLTFGAGSRLTVL.

This rearrangement joins TRBV2 to TRBJ2-1; maybe TRBD1 (5 bases). The V gene lost 5 bases and the J gene lost 5 bases, with 10 bases spanning the gap. The CDR3 spans 13 residues. Germline V CDR1 and CDR2: SNHLY, FYNNEI. CDR3 in DNA: TGTGCCAGCAGTTATCAGGGCGACAATGAGCAGTTCTTC. It is translated as CASSYQGDNEQFF.